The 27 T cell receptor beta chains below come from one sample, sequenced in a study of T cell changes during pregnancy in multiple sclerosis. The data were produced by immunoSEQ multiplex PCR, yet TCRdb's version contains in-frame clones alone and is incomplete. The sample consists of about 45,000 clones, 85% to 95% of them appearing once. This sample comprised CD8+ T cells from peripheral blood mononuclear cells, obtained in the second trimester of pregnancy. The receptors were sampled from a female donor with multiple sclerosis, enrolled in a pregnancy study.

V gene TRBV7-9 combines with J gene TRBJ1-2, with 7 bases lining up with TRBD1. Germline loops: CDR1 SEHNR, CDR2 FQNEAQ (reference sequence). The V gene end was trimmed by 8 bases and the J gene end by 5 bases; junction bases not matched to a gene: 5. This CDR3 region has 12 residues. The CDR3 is CASPGQDYGYTF. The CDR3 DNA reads TGTGCCAGCCCCGGACAGGATTATGGCTACACCTTC.

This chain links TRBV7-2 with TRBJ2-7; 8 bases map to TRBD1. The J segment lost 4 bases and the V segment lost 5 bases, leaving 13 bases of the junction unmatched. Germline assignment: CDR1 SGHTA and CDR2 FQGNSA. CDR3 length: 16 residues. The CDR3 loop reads CASSQEVTGGRYEQYF. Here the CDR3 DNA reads TGTGCCAGCAGCCAGGAAGTCACAGGGGGTAGATACGAGCAGTACTTC.

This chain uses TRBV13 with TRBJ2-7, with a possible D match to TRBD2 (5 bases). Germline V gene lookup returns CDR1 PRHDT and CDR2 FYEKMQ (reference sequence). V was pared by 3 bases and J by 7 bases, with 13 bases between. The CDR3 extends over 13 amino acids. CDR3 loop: CASSFKAAGEQYF. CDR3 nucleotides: TGTGCCAGCAGCTTTAAAGCGGCGGGTGAGCAGTACTTC.

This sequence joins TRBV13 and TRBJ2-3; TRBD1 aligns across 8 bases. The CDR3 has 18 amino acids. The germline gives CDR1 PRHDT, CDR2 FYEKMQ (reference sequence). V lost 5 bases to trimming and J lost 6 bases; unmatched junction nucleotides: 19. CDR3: CASSPNPGGQGALDTQYF. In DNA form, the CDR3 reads TGTGCCAGCAGCCCCAATCCAGGTGGGCAGGGGGCTCTGGATACGCAGTATTTT. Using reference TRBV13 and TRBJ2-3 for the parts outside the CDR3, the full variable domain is AAGVIQSPRHLIKEKRETATLKCYPIPRHDTVYWYQQGPGQDPQFLISFYEKMQSDKGSIPDRFSAQQFSDYHSELNMSSLELGDSALYFCASSPNPGGQGALDTQYFGPGTRLTVL.

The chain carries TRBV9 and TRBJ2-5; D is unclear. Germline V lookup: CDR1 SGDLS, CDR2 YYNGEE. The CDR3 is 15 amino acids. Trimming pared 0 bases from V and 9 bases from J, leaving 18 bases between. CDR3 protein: CASSVALGSAWAQYF. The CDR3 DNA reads TGTGCCAGCAGCGTAGCCCTCGGGTCCGCATGGGCCCAGTACTTC.

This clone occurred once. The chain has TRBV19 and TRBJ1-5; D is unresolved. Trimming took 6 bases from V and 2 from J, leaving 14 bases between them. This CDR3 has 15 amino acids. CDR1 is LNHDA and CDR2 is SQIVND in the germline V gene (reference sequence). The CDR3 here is CASSPHWEGNQPQHF. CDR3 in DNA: TGTGCCAGTAGCCCCCATTGGGAGGGCAATCAGCCCCAGCATTTT. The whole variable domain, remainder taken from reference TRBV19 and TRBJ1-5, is DGGITQSPKYLFRKEGQNVTLSCEQNLNHDAMYWYRQDPGQGLRLIYYSQIVNDFQKGDIAEGYSVSREKKESFPLTVTSAQKNPTAFYLCASSPHWEGNQPQHFGDGTRLSIL.

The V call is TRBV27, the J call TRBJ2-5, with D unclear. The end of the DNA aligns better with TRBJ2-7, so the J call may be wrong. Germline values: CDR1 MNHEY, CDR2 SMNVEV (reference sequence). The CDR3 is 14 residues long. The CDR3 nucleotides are TGTGCCAGCAGCCAACAAAAGTTCCGGAGCGAGCAGTACTTC. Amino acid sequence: CASSQQKFRSEQYF.

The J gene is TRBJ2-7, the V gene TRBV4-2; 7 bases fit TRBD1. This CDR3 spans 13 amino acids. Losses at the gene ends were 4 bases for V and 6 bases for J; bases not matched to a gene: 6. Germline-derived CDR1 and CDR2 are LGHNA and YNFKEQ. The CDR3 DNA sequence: TGTGCCAGCAGCCTCACAGGGGAACGCGAGCAGTACTTC. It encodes CASSLTGEREQYF.

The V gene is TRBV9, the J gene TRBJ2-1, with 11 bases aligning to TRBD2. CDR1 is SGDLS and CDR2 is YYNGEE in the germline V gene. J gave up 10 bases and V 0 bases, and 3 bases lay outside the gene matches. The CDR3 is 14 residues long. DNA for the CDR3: TGTGCCAGCAGCGTAGAACTAGCGGGGGAAGAGCAGTTCTTC. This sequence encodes CASSVELAGEEQFF. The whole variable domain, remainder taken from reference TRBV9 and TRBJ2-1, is DSGVTQTPKHLITATGQRVTLRCSPRSGDLSVYWYQQSLDQGLQFLIQYYNGEERAKGNILERFSAQQFPDLHSELNLSSLELGDSALYFCASSVELAGEEQFFGPGTRLTVL.

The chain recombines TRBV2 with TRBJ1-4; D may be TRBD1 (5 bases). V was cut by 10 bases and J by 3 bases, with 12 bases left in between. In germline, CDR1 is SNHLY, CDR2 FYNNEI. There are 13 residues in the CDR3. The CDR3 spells CAISPGANEKLFF. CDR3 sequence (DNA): TGTGCCATCTCCCCGGGGGCTAATGAAAAACTGTTTTTT.

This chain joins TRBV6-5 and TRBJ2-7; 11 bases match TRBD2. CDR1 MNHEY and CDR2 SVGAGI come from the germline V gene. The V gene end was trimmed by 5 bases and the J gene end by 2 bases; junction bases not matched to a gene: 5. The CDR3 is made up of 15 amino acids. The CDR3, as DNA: TGTGCCAGCAGTACTCTAGCGGGGGGTCCCTACGAGCAGTACTTC. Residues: CASSTLAGGPYEQYF.

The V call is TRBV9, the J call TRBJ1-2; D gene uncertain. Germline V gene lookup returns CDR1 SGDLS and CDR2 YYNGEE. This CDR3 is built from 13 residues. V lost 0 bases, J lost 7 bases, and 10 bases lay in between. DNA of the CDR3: TGTGCCAGCAGCGTAGGAGGGCCGAGTGGCTACACCTTC. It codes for CASSVGGPSGYTF. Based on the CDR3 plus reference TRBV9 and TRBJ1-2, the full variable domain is DSGVTQTPKHLITATGQRVTLRCSPRSGDLSVYWYQQSLDQGLQFLIQYYNGEERAKGNILERFSAQQFPDLHSELNLSSLELGDSALYFCASSVGGPSGYTFGSGTRLTVV.

This chain's CDR3 is CATSPQAYFTGELFF. The CDR3 DNA reads TGCGCCACCTCACCACAGGCATACTTCACCGGGGAGCTGTTTTTT. The chain recombines TRBV4-1 with TRBJ2-2; a weak D match, TRBD1 (5 bases). This CDR3 is 15 amino acids long. V gave up 10 bases and J gave up 4 bases, with 19 bases separating them. Germline V gene sequence: CDR1 MGHRA, CDR2 YSYEKL.

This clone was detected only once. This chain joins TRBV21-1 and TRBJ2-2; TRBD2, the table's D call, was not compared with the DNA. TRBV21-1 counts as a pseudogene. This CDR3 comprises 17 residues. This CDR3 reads CASEQHQSSGNTGELFF. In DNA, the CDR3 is TGTGCCAGCGAACAACACCAGTCGTCGGGGAACACCGGGGAGCTGTTTTTT.

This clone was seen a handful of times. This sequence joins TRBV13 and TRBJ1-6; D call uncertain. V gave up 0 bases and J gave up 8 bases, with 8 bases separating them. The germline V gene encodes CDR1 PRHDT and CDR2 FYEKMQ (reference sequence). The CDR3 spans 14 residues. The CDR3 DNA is TGTGCCAGCAGCTTAGGGGTGCGGGATTCACCCCTCCACTTT. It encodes CASSLGVRDSPLHF. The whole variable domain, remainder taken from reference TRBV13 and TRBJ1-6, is AAGVIQSPRHLIKEKRETATLKCYPIPRHDTVYWYQQGPGQDPQFLISFYEKMQSDKGSIPDRFSAQQFSDYHSELNMSSLELGDSALYFCASSLGVRDSPLHFGNGTRLTVT.

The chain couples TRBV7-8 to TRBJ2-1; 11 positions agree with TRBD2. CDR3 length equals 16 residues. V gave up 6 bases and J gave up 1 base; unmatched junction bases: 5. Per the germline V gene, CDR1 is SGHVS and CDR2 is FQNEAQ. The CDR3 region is CASRLRTSGSYNEQFF. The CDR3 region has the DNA TGTGCCAGCAGACTCCGGACTAGCGGGTCCTACAATGAGCAGTTCTTC.

The CDR3 DNA follows: TGTGCCAGCAGCTTAGCGCGGGGGCCTTCCTACGAGCAGTACTTC. Translated, it gives CASSLARGPSYEQYF. This rearrangement joins TRBV7-2 to TRBJ2-7, with D possibly matching TRBD2 (7 bases). The V and J ends lost 0 bases and 1 base respectively, with 10 bases between them. Germline V lookup: CDR1 SGHTA, CDR2 FQGNSA. The CDR3 has 15 amino acids. The entire variable domain, with the rest obtained from reference TRBV7-2 and TRBJ2-7, is as follows: GAGVSQSPSNKVTEKGKDVELRCDPISGHTALYWYRQSLGQGLEFLIYFQGNSAPDKSGLPSDRFSAERTGGSVSTLTIQRTQQEDSAVYLCASSLARGPSYEQYFGPGTRLTVT.

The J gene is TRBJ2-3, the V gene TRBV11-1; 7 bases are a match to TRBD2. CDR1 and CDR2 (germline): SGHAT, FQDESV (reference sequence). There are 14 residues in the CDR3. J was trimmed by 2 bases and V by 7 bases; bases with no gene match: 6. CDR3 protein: CASTRGENTDTQYF. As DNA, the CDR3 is TGTGCCAGCACCCGGGGGGAGAACACAGATACGCAGTATTTT. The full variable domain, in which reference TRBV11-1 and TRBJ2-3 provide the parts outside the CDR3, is EAEVAQSPRYKITEKSQAVAFWCDPISGHATLYWYRQILGQGPELLVQFQDESVVDDSQLPKDRFSAERLKGVDSTLKIQPAELGDSAMYLCASTRGENTDTQYFGPGTRLTVL.

CDR3 residues: CASSLGATGPEKLFF. The CDR3, as DNA: TGTGCCAGCAGCTTGGGGGCCACAGGGCCCGAAAAACTGTTTTTT. This chain links TRBV5-6 with TRBJ1-4, with D possibly being TRBD1 (6 bases). The CDR3 is 15 amino acids. Trimming removed 0 bases from V and 8 bases from J, with 14 bases in between. The germline gives CDR1 SGHDT, CDR2 YYEEEE.

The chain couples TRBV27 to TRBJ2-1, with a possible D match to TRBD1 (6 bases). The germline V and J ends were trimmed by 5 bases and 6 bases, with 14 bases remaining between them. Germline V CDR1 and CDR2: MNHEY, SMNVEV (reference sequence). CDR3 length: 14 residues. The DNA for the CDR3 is TGTGCCAGCAGTATTTATACAGGGACCAATGAGCAGTTCTTC. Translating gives CASSIYTGTNEQFF.

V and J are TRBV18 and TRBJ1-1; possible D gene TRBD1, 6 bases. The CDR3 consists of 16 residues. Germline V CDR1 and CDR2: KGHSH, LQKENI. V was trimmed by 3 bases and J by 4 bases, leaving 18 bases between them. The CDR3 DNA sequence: TGTGCCAGCTCACCCAAGGGGGAGAGGGGAAGCACTGAAGCTTTCTTT. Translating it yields CASSPKGERGSTEAFF.

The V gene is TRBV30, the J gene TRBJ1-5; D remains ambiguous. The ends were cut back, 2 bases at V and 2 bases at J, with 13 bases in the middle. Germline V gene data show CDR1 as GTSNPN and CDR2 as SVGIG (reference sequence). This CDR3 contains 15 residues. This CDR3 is CAWSRPAGGNQPQHF. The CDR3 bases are TGTGCCTGGAGTCGCCCGGCCGGGGGCAATCAGCCCCAGCATTTT.

The CDR3 sequence is CASSYEGAHGYTF. CDR3 DNA: TGTGCCAGCAGTTACGAGGGGGCGCACGGCTACACCTTC. This chain links TRBV6-6 with TRBJ1-2; 7 nucleotides line up with TRBD1. CDR3 length equals 13 residues. The V segment lost 2 bases and the J segment 8 bases; nucleotides outside the gene matches: 5. Germline assignment: CDR1 MNHNY and CDR2 SVGAGI (reference sequence).

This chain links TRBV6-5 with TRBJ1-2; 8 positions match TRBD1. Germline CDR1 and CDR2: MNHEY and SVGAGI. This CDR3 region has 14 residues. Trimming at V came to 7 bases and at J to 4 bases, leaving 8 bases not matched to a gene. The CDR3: CASTDGQGGYGYTF. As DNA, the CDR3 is TGTGCCAGCACCGACGGACAGGGCGGCTATGGCTACACCTTC.

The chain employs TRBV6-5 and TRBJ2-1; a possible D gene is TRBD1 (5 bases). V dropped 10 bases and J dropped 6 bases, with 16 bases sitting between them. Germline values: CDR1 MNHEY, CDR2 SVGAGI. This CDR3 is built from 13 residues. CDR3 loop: CATSWQGPNEQFF. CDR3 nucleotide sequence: TGTGCCACCTCGTGGCAGGGCCCCAATGAGCAGTTCTTC.

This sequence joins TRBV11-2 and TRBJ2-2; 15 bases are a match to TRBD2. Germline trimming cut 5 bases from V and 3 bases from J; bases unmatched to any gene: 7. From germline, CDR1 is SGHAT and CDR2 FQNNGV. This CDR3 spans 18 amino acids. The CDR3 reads CASSRTSGGAGDTGELFF. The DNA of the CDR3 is TGTGCCAGCAGCCGGACTAGCGGGGGGGCGGGGGACACCGGGGAGCTGTTTTTT.

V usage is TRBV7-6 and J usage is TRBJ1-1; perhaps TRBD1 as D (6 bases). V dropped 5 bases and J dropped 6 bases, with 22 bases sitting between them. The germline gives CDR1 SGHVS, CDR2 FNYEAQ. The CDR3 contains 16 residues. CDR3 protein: CASSDRDTLNLAEAFF. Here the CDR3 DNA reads TGTGCCAGCAGCGACCGGGACACCCTAAATTTGGCTGAAGCTTTCTTT.